This T cell receptor (beta chain) came from a study of blood T cell repertoires in COVID-19. Study details: Sample material is recorded as cDNA or gDNA derived from T cells, B-cell-depleted T cells, or PBMCs.

The ends lost 2 bases at V and 4 bases at J; junction bases unmatched: 5. CDR3 size: 14 residues. Germline lookup yields CDR1 SGHRS and CDR2 YFSETQ. Authors' analysis steps: Amplifying reference gene primers gave estimates of nucleated cell counts. TCRdb keeps only in-frame clones here, not all; method: immunoSEQ multiplex PCR. V, J and clone size derive from that table, while D and trimming were established from the DNA sequence. The sample shows 100,000 or so clones, roughly 85% of them seen only once. Sequencing input: peripheral blood. The chain uses TRBV5-1 and TRBJ2-7; the match to TRBD1 covers 8 bases. The TCR sequence derives from a woman aged 70-85 years with active or convalescent COVID-19. The CDR3 DNA is TGCGCCAGCAGCTTCGGACAGGGTGGGTACGAGCAGTACTTC. Translation gives CASSFGQGGYEQYF.